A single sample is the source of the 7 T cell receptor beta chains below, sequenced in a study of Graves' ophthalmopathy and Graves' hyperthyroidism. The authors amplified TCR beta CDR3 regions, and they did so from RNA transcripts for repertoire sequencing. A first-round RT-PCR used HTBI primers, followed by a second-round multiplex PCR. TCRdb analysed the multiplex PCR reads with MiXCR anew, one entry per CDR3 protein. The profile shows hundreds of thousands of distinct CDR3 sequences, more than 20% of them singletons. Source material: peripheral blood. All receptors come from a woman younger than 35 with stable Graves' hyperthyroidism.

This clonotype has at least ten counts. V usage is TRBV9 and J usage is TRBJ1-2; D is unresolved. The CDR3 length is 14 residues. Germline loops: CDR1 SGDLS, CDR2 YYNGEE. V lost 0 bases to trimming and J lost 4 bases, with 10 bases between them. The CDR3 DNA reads TGTGCCAGCAGCGTAGATCTACAGACCTATGGCTACACCTTC. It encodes CASSVDLQTYGYTF.

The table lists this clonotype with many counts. As DNA, the CDR3 is TGTGCCAGCAGTTATGAATCGGGGGTAACTGAAGCTTTCTTT. Amino acids: CASSYESGVTEAFF. The chain couples TRBV12-3 or TRBV12-4 to TRBJ1-1, with D perhaps matching TRBD1 (5 bases). Trimming stripped 4 bases from V and 5 bases from J, with 14 bases between. CDR3 size: 14 residues.

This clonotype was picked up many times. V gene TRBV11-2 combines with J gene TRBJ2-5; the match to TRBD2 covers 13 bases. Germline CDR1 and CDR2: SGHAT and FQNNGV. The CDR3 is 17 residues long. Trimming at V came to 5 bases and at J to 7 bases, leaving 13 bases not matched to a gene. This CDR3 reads CASSPRTSGGPDGTQYF. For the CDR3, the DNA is TGTGCCAGCAGCCCGCGGACTAGCGGGGGACCGGACGGGACCCAGTACTTC.

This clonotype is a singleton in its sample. CDR3 protein: CSAPDPGTANYGYTF. In nucleotides, the CDR3 is TGCAGTGCTCCCGACCCCGGGACAGCTAACTATGGCTACACCTTC. This sequence joins TRBV20-1 and TRBJ1-2, with 7 bases matching TRBD1. Trimming cost V 5 bases and J 0 bases; bases outside gene matches: 9. This CDR3 spans 15 amino acids. Germline CDR1 DFQATT, CDR2 SNEGSKA (reference sequence).

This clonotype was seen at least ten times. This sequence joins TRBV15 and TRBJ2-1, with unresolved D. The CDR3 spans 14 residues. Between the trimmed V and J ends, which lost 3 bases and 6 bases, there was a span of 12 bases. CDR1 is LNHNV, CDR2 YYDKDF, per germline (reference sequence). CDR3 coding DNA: TGTGCCACCAGCAGGGGTAGGAGAGGCAATGAGCAGTTCTTC. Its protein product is CATSRGRRGNEQFF.

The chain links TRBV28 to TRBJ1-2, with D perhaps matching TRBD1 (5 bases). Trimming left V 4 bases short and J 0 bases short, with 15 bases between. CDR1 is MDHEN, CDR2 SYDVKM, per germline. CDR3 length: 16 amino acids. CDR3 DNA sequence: TGTGCCAGCAGTTCCCGATTGGGGGTAGCTAACTATGGCTACACCTTC. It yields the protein CASSSRLGVANYGYTF.

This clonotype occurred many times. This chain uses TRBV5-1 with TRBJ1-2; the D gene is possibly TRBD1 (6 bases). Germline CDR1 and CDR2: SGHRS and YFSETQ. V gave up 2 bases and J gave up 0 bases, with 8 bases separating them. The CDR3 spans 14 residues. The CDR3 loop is CASSLRTANYGYTF. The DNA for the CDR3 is TGCGCCAGCAGCTTAAGGACAGCTAACTATGGCTACACCTTC.